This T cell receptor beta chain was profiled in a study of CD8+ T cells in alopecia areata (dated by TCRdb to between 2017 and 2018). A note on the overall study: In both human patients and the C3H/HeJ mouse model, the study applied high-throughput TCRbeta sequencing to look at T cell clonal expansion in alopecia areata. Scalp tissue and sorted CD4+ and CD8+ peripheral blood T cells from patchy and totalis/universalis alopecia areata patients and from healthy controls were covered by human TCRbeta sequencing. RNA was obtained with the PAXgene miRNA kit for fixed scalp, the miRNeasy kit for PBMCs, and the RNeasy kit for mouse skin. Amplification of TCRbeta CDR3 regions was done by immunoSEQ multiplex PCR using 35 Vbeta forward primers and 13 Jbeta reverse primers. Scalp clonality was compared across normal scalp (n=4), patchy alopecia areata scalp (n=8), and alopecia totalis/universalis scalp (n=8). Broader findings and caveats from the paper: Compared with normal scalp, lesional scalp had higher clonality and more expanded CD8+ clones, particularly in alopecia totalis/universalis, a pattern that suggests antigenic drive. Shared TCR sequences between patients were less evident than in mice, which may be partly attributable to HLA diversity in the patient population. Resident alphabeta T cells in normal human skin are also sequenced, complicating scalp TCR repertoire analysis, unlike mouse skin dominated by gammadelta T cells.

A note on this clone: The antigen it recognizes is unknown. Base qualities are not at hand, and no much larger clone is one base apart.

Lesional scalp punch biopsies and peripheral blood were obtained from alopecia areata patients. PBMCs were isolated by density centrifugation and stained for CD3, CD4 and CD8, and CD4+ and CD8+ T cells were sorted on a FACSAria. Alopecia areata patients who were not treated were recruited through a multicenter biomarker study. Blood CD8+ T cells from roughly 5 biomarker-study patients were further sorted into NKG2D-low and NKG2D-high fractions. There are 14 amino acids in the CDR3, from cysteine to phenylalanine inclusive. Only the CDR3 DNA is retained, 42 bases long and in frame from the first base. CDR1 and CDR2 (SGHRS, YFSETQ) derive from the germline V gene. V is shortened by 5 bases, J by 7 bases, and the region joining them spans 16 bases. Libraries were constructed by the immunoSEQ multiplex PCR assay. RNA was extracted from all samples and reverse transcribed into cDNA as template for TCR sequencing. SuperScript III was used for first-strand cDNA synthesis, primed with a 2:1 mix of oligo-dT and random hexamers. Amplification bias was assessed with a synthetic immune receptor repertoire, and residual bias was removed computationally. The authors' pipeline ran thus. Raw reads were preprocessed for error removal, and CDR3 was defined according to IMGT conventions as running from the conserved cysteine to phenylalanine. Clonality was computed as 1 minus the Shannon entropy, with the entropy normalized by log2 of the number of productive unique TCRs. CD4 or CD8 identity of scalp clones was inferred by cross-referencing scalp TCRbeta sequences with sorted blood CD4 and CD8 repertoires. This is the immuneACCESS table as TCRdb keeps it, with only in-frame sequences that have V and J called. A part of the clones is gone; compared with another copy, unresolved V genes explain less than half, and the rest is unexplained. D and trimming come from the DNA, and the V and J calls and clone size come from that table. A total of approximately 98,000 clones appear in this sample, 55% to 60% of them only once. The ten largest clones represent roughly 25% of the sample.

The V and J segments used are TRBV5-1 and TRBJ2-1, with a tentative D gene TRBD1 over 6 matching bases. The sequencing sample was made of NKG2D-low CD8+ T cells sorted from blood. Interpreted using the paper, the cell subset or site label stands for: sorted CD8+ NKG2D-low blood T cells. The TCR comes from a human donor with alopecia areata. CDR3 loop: CASSSKTTGNEQFF. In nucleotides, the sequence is TGCGCCAGCAGTTCCAAAACAACAGGGAATGAGCAGTTCTTC.